This T cell receptor beta chain was captured by sequencing in a study of human T cells and chemical hapten exposure. As for the study in general: Recorded diagnoses among the mostly female patients were alopecia areata, totalis or universalis. The study's findings and limits: As patch test score rose, PT1 expanded TCR counts tended to rise as well.

Noted time point: patch test 3, about 24 weeks after DPC sensitization. Treatment: therapeutic diphenylcyclopropenone sensitization with weekly scalp DPC. This clonotype has at least ten counts. Its specificity is not known. In the authors' workflow: Individual samples carried between about 20,000 and 700,000 TCRs, with more than 85,000 as the median. TCRdb itself ran the RACE reads through MiXCR, one entry per CDR3 protein. What appears here as the V and J calls and clone size reflects TCRdb's work, not the paper's. Among tens of thousands of distinct CDR3 sequences, roughly 10% were seen once, and the ten largest hold roughly 1.5%. Sequencing was performed on whole blood, taken in connection with sensitization to the hapten diphenylcyclopropenone (DPC). This clonotype originated in a woman aged 50 to 60 with alopecia areata. Some clones in this sample may be carry-over from other donors' samples.

CDR3 in DNA: TGTGCCAGCAGCTTAGTTCCAGGCAAAAACATTCAGTACTTC. Translated: CASSLVPGKNIQYF. The chain has TRBV11-2 and TRBJ2-4; D unresolved. Looked up from germline, CDR1 is SGHAT and CDR2 is FQNNGV. CDR3 length equals 14 residues. With 1 base removed from V and 3 bases from J, the gap between germline ends came to 7 bases. The whole variable domain, remainder taken from reference TRBV11-2 and TRBJ2-4, is EAGVAQSPRYKIIEKRQSVAFWCNPISGHATLYWYQQILGQGPKLLIQFQNNGVVDDSQLPKDRFSAERLKGVDSTLKIQPAKLEDSAVYLCASSLVPGKNIQYFGAGTRLSVL.